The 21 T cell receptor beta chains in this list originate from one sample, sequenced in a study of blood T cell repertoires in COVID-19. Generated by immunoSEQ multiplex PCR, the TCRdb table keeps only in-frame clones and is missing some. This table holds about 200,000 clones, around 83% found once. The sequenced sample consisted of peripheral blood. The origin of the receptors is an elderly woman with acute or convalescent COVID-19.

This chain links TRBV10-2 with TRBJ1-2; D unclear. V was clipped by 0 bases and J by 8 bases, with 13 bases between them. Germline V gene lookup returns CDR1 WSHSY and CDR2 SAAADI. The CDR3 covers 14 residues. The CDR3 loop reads CASSESAGGGGYTF. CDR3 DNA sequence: TGCGCCAGCAGTGAGTCCGCAGGAGGAGGCGGCTACACCTTC.

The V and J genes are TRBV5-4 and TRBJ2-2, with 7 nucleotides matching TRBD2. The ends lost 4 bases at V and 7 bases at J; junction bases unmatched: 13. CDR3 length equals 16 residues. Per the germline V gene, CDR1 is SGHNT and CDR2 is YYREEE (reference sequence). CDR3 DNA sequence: TGTGCCAGCAGCCCGGGGGGTCTTCCGGGGGGCGGGGAGCTGTTTTTT. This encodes CASSPGGLPGGGELFF.

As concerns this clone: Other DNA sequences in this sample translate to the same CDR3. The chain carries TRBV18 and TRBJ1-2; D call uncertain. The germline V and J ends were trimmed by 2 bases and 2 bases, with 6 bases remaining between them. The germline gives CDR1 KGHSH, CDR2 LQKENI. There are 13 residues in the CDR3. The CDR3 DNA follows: TGTGCCAGCTCACCAGGGCAGAACTATGGCTACACCTTC. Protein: CASSPGQNYGYTF.

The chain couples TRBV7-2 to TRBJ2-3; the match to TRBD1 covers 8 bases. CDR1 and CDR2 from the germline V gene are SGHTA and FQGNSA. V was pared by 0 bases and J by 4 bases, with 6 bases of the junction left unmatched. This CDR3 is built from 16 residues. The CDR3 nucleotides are TGTGCCAGCAGCTTAGCTAGGACAGGGACCGCAGATACGCAGTATTTT. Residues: CASSLARTGTADTQYF. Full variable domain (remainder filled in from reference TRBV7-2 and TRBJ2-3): GAGVSQSPSNKVTEKGKDVELRCDPISGHTALYWYRQSLGQGLEFLIYFQGNSAPDKSGLPSDRFSAERTGGSVSTLTIQRTQQEDSAVYLCASSLARTGTADTQYFGPGTRLTVL.

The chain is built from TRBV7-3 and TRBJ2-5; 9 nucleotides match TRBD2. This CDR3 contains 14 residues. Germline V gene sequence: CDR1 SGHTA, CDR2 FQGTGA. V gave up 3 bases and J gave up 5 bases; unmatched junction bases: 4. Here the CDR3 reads CASSFSGGVETQYF. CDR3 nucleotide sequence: TGTGCCAGCAGCTTTAGCGGGGGAGTGGAGACCCAGTACTTC.

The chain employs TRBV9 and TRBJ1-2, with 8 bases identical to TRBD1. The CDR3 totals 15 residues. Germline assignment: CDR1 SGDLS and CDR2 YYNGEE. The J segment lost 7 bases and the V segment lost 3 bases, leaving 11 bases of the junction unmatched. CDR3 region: CASSDRQGFLGGYTF. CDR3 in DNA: TGTGCCAGCAGCGACCGACAGGGGTTTTTAGGTGGCTACACCTTC.

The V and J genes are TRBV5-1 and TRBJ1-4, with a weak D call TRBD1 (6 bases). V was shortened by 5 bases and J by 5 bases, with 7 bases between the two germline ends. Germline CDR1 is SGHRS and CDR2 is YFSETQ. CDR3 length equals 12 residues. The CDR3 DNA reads TGCGCCAGCAGACAGGGCAATGAAAAACTGTTTTTT. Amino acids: CASRQGNEKLFF.

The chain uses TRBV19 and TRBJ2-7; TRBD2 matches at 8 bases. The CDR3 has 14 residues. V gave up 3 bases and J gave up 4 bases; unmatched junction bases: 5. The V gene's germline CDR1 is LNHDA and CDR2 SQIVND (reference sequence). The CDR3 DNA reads TGTGCCAGTAGTATGTTGCGCGGGGGGTACGAGCAGTACTTC. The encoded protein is CASSMLRGGYEQYF.

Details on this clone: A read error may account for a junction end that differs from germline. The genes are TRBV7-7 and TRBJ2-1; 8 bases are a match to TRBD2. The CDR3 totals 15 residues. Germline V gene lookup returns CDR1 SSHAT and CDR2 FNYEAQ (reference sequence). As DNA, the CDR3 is TGTGCTAGCAGCTTAAACACGGGAGGGGACAATGAGCAGTTCTTC. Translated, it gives CASSLNTGGDNEQFF.

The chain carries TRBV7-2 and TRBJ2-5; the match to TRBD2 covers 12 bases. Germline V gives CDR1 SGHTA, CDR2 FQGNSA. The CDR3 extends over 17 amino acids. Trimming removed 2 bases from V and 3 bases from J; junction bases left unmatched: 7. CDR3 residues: CASSLTIRTSGEETQYF. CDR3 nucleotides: TGTGCCAGCAGCTTAACCATCCGGACTAGCGGGGAAGAGACCCAGTACTTC.

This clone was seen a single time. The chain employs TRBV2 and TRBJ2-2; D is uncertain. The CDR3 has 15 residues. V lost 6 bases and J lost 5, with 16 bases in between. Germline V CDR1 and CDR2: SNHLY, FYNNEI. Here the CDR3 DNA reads TGTGCCAGCAGCCAAGCGAGAAAAGCAACCGGGGAGCTGTTTTTT. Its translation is CASSQARKATGELFF.

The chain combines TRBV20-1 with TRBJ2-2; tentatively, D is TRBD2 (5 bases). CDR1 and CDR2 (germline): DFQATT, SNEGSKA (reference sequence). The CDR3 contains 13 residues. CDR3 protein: CSASFARVGELFF. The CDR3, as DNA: TGCAGCGCGAGTTTTGCGCGGGTCGGGGAGCTGTTTTTT.

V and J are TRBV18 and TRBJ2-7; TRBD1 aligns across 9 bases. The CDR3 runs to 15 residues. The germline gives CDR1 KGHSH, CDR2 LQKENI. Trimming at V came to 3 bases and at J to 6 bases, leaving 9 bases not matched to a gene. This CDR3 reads CASSPPGQGSREQYF. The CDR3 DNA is TGTGCCAGCTCACCCCCAGGACAGGGGTCGCGCGAGCAGTACTTC.

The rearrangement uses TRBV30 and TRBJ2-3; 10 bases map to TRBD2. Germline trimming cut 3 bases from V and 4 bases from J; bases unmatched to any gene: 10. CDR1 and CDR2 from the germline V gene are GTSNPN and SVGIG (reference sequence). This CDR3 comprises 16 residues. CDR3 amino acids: CAWRPNLAGESDTQYF. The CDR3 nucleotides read TGTGCCTGGAGACCAAACCTAGCGGGAGAGTCAGATACGCAGTATTTT.

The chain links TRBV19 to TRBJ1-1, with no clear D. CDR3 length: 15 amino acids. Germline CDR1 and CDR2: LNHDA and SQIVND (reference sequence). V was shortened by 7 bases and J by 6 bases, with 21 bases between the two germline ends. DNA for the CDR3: TGTGCCAGTACGGGTCCCGCTACTCGAAACCCTGAAGCTTTCTTT. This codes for CASTGPATRNPEAFF.

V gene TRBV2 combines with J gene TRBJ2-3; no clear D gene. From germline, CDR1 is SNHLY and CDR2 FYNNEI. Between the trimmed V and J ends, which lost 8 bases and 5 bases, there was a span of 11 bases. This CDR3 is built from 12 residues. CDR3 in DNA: TGTGCCAGCCACTTACTCGGAGATACGCAGTATTTT. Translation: CASHLLGDTQYF.

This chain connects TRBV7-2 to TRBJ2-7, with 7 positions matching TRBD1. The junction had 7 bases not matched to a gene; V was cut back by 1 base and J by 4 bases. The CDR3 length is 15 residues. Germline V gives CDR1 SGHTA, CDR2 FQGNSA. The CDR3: CASSLVGPGGYEQYF. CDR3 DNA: TGTGCCAGCAGCTTAGTGGGGCCAGGGGGATACGAGCAGTACTTC.

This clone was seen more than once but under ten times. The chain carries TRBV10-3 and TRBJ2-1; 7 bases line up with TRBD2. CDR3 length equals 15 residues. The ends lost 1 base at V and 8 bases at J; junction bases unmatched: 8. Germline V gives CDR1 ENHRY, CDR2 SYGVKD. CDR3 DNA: TGTGCCATCAGTGAGTATCGCGGGAGTAATCATGAGCAGTTCTTC. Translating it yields CAISEYRGSNHEQFF.

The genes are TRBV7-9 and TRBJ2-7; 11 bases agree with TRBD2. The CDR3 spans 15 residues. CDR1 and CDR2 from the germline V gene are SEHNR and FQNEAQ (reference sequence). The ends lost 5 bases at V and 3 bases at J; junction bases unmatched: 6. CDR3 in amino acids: CASSPGLAAFYEQYF. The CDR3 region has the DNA TGTGCCAGCAGCCCGGGACTAGCGGCCTTCTACGAGCAGTACTTC.

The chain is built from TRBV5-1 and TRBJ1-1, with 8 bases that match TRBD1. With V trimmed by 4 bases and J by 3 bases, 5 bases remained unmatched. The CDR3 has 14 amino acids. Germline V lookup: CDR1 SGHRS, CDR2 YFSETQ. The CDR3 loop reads CASSAQGGDTEAFF. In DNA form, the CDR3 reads TGCGCCAGCAGCGCACAGGGGGGTGACACTGAAGCTTTCTTT.

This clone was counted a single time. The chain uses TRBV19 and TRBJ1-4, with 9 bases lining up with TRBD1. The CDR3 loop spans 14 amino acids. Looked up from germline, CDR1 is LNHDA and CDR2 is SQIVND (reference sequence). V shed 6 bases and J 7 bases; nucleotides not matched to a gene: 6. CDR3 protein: CASRLQGAGEKLFF. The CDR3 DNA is TGTGCCAGTAGGCTACAGGGGGCAGGTGAAAAACTGTTTTTT.